This is a list of T cell receptor beta chains from one sample in a study of cytomegalovirus exposure and HLA in healthy donors. TCRdb's copy holds only in-frame clones and misses some; the assay was immunoSEQ multiplex PCR. The table shows 200,000 or so clones, with around 64% occurring only once. The sequencing sample was made of PBMCs. These receptors came from a middle-aged man in good health and CMV-seropositive. CDR3s include the opening cysteine and the closing phenylalanine or tryptophan. Each record gives: J gene, CDR3 length, V gene, D gene, clone size, CDR3 DNA, CDR3 protein. D genes are given only for firm matches. Where a row states a size, it is once, few, many or the class of an expanded clone; other rows omit it.

TRBJ1-2 14 TRBV10-3 NA NA TGTGCCATCAGTGAAACAGAAGAAGCCTATGGCTACACCTTC CAISETEEAYGYTF
TRBJ2-4 18 TRBV4-1 TRBD2 NA TGCGCCAGCAGCCCGGGGCCTAGCGGGGGGGGAGCCAAAAACATTCAGTACTTC CASSPGPSGGGAKNIQYF
TRBJ1-2 13 TRBV5-4 TRBD1 once TGTGCCAGCAGCGTCGACAGGGGGAATGGCTACACCTTC CASSVDRGNGYTF
TRBJ1-1 17 TRBV2 TRBD1 NA TGTGCCAGCAGCTCTCTCCGGGACAGGGGTCTCTCTCTTGAAGCTTTCTTT CASSSLRDRGLSLEAFF
TRBJ2-2 14 TRBV27 NA NA TGTGCCAGCAGTTCATCTTACAAGAACGTGGAGCTGTTTTTT CASSSSYKNVELFF
TRBJ2-7 15 TRBV2 NA few TGTGCCAGCATCACGGAGGGTGATGTACTATACGAGCAGTACTTC CASITEGDVLYEQYF
TRBJ2-5 17 TRBV7-9 TRBD1 few TGTGCCAGCAGGGGACAACGACTGGGCAGGGGGTTCGCGACCCAGTACTTC CASRGQRLGRGFATQYF
TRBJ1-2 14 TRBV5-1 TRBD1 NA TGCGCCAGCAGCCCGCCAGGGGGGAACTATGGCTACACCTTC CASSPPGGNYGYTF
TRBJ2-7 15 TRBV4-1 TRBD2 NA TGCGCCAGCAGCCAAGTATTACGGGGGGTCAACGAGCAGTACTTC CASSQVLRGVNEQYF
TRBJ1-1 13 TRBV5-1 NA once TGCGCCAGCAGCTTGGCCGGGAACAGTGAAGCTTTCTTT CASSLAGNSEAFF
TRBJ1-2 15 TRBV29-1 TRBD1 NA TGCAGCGTTGAAGAGAGACAGGGGCCCGGCTATGGCTACACCTTC CSVEERQGPGYGYTF
TRBJ1-5 14 TRBV27 NA NA TGTGCCAGCAGTTTTGGGGGCCCTAATCAGCCCCAGCATTTT CASSFGGPNQPQHF
TRBJ2-7 16 TRBV5-4 TRBD2 once TGTGCCAGCAGCTTGGGGACTAGCGCAATAACGGGGGAGCAGCACTTC CASSLGTSAITGEQHF
TRBJ2-5 15 TRBV2 TRBD1 few TGTGCCAGCAGGGGGGACAGGACCGGCAAAGAGACCCAGTACTTC CASRGDRTGKETQYF
TRBJ1-5 17 TRBV11-2 NA NA TGTGCCAGCAGCTTAGCTGCGGGGGTGGTTAGCAATCAGCCCCAGCATTTT CASSLAAGVVSNQPQHF
TRBJ2-2 15 TRBV6-1 TRBD1 many TGTGCCAGCAGGTTGACAGGGTTCAGCACCGGGGAGCTGTTTTTT CASRLTGFSTGELFF
TRBJ1-1 18 TRBV5-1 NA NA TGCGCCAGCAGCTTGGATCTCTCCGGGGTAAGCCCGAACACTGAAGCTTTCTTT CASSLDLSGVSPNTEAFF
TRBJ2-7 16 TRBV7-8 TRBD1 NA TGTGCCAGCAGCCTAGATTCCGGGACAGGGCCTTACGAGCAGTACTTC CASSLDSGTGPYEQYF
TRBJ1-2 16 TRBV19 TRBD1 few TGTGCCAGTAGTATAATCGGGCAGGGGGACCTCTATGGCTACACCTTC CASSIIGQGDLYGYTF
TRBJ2-7 13 TRBV10-3 TRBD1 NA TGTGCCATCACCGGGGGACAGGGGGGCGAGCAGTACTTC CAITGGQGGEQYF
TRBJ2-7 13 TRBV6-5 TRBD1 few TGTGCCAGCAGCCCGACAGGGAACTACGAGCAGTACTTC CASSPTGNYEQYF
TRBJ1-5 14 TRBV5-5 NA NA TGTACCAGCAGCTTGGTTATACAGGGTCAGCCCCAGCATTTT CTSSLVIQGQPQHF
TRBJ2-3 14 TRBV5-1 NA once TGCGCCAGCAGACCAGGACAGAGCACAGATACGCAGTATTTT CASRPGQSTDTQYF
TRBJ2-7 13 TRBV6-5 TRBD1 NA TGTGCCAGACCCCGACAGGGAATCTACGAGCAGTACTTC CARPRQGIYEQYF
TRBJ1-1 13 TRBV19 TRBD1 NA TGTGCCAGTAGTCAGGGGGCGCGTACTGAAGCTTTCTTT CASSQGARTEAFF
TRBJ2-7 12 TRBV28 NA NA TGTGCCAGCAGTTTATGGACGGGGGAGCAGTACTTC CASSLWTGEQYF
TRBJ2-2 15 TRBV9 TRBD1 NA TGTGCCAGCACCCCTTGGGGACAGGGATTCGGGGAGCTGTTTTTT CASTPWGQGFGELFF
TRBJ1-4 16 TRBV11-2 NA NA TGTGCCAGCAGCTTTTACACACGGGCAACTAATGAAAAACTGTTTTTT CASSFYTRATNEKLFF
TRBJ1-2 16 TRBV5-6 TRBD1 NA TGTGCCAGCAGCCCTGGGAGAACCGGGACAGTCTATGGCTACACCTTC CASSPGRTGTVYGYTF
TRBJ2-5 15 TRBV9 NA few TGTGCCAGCAGCGTAGATTCTGGTCGGGGGGAGACCCAGTACTTC CASSVDSGRGETQYF
TRBJ1-4 15 TRBV4-3 TRBD1 NA TGCGCCAGCAGCCAAAAGCCGGGACAGGCAGAAAAACTGTTTTTT CASSQKPGQAEKLFF
TRBJ2-3 15 TRBV9 NA NA TGTGCCAGCAGCTACGCGGGGACGGGGACAGATACGCAGTATTTT CASSYAGTGTDTQYF
TRBJ2-5 17 TRBV2 TRBD2 NA TGTGCCAGCGAAAACGTTCCGGGACTAGCGTTGGGCGAGACCCAGTACTTC CASENVPGLALGETQYF
TRBJ2-1 15 TRBV7-2 TRBD2 NA TGTGCCAGCAGAAGTGGGGGACTAATGAAGAATGAGCAGTTCTTC CASRSGGLMKNEQFF
TRBJ1-4 15 TRBV19 NA NA TGTGCCAGTAGTGACCTGACGGGGGGCAACGAAAAACTGTTTTTT CASSDLTGGNEKLFF
TRBJ1-5 15 TRBV6-6 NA few TGTGCCAGCAGTTACTCGAGAATTGATGATCAGCCCCAGCATTTT CASSYSRIDDQPQHF
TRBJ1-1 13 TRBV19 TRBD1 NA TGTGCCAGTAAGCCGGGACAGGGGCTTGAAGCTTTCTTT CASKPGQGLEAFF
TRBJ2-2 12 TRBV18 NA NA TGTGCCAGCTCACCACGTCGAGCTGAGCTGTTTTTT CASSPRRAELFF
TRBJ2-6 15 TRBV6-1 NA NA TGTGCCAGCAGCCAGGGGGGCTCTGGGGCCAACGTCCTGACTTTC CASSQGGSGANVLTF
TRBJ1-1 13 TRBV5-4 NA NA TGTGCCAGCAGCTGGCAAATAAACACTGAAGCTTTCTTT CASSWQINTEAFF
TRBJ2-1 17 TRBV9 TRBD2 NA TGTGCCAGCAGCCCCGAGGGACTAGCGGGGGGGCCGATTGAGCAGTTCTTC CASSPEGLAGGPIEQFF
TRBJ1-1 13 TRBV6-5 NA NA TGTGCCAGCACGCGGGCGGGAGAAAGAGGGGCTTTCTTT CASTRAGERGAFF
TRBJ1-5 15 TRBV7-2 TRBD1 NA TGTGCCAGCAGCCTTGGGGGACAGCAGTTTCAGCCCCAGCATTTT CASSLGGQQFQPQHF
TRBJ2-1 18 TRBV5-5 TRBD1 NA TGTGCCAGCAGCTTGGGCCCGCAGGGGGTCCCATTCTACAATGAGCAGTTCTTC CASSLGPQGVPFYNEQFF
TRBJ2-2 12 TRBV5-1 NA NA TGCGCCAGCAGCCTTAATTCCGGGGAGCTGTTTTTT CASSLNSGELFF
TRBJ2-2 15 TRBV5-1 TRBD2 once TGCGCCAGCAGCTTAGTTGCGGGGGACACCGGGGAGCTGTTTTTT CASSLVAGDTGELFF
TRBJ2-2 15 TRBV9 NA NA TGTGCCAGCAGCGTATCTGCAGGGCGGTCCGGGGAGCTGTTTTTT CASSVSAGRSGELFF
TRBJ1-2 12 TRBV15 TRBD1 NA TGTGCCACCAGCAAATCACAGGGGAGCTACACCTTC CATSKSQGSYTF
TRBJ2-2 15 TRBV19 NA few TGTGCCAGTAGTATAGATATCAGGTCCGCAGCGGAGCTGTTTTTT CASSIDIRSAAELFF
TRBJ1-2 16 TRBV5-4 TRBD1 NA TGTGCCAGCAGCTTGGAGGGGACAGGGGGAAACTATGGCTACACCTTC CASSLEGTGGNYGYTF
TRBJ2-5 14 TRBV10-3 NA NA TGTGCCATCAGTGGGACACCCTCCGGGGAGACCCAGTACTTC CAISGTPSGETQYF
TRBJ1-5 15 TRBV5-6 NA NA TGTGCCAGCAGCTATTCGGGACGCGGGGGATCGCCCCAGCATTTT CASSYSGRGGSPQHF
TRBJ1-2 14 TRBV6-1 NA once TGTGCCAGCAGTGAACCCGACAGGAACTATGGCTACACCTTC CASSEPDRNYGYTF
TRBJ2-3 15 TRBV5-1 NA NA TGCGCCAGCACCATAATGGGGGGTCCCACAGATACGCAGTATTTT CASTIMGGPTDTQYF
TRBJ1-5 15 TRBV5-6 NA NA TGTGCCAGCAGCTTGGGAGGCGGAGACAATCAGCCCCAGCATTTT CASSLGGGDNQPQHF
TRBJ2-7 13 TRBV7-9 NA NA TGTGCCAGCAGCTTCGGGACTTTCGACGAGCAGTACTTC CASSFGTFDEQYF
TRBJ1-2 17 TRBV4-2 TRBD1 NA TGTGCCAGCAGCCAAGGCCCCTCGGACAGGGGGCTGGATGGCTACACCTTC CASSQGPSDRGLDGYTF
TRBJ2-4 15 TRBV5-1 NA NA TGCGCCAGCAGCTTGGTGACAGGCTTGCTAAACATTCAGTACTTC CASSLVTGLLNIQYF